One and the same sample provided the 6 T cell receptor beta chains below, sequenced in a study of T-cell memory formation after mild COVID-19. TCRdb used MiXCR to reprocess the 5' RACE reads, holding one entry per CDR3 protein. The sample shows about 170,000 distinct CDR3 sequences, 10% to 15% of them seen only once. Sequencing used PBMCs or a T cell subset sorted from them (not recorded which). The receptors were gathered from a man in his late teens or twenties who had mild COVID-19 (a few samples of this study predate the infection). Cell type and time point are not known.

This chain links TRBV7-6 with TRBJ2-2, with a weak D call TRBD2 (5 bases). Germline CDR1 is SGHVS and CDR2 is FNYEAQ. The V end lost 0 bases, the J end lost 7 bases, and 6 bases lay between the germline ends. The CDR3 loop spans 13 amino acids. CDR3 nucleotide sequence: TGTGCCAGCAGCTTAGCGGGGAGCGGGGAGCTGTTTTTT. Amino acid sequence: CASSLAGSGELFF.

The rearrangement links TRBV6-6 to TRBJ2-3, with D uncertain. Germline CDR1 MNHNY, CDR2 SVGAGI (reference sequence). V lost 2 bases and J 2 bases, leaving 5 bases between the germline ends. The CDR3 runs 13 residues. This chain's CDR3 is CASSYPTTDTQYF. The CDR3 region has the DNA TGTGCCAGCAGTTACCCGACCACAGATACGCAGTATTTT.

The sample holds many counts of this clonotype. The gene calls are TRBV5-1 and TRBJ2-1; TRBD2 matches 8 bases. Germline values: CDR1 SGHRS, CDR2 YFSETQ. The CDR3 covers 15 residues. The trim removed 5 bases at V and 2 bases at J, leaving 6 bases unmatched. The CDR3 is CASRASGGPYNEQFF. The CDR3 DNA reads TGCGCCAGCAGGGCCTCGGGGGGGCCCTACAATGAGCAGTTCTTC.

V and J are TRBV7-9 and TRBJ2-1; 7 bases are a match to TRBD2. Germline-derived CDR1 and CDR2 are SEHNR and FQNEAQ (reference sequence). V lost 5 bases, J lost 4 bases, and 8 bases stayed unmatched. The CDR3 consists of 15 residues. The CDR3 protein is CASSKRGGAYNEQFF. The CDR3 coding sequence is TGTGCCAGCAGCAAAAGGGGAGGGGCGTACAATGAGCAGTTCTTC.

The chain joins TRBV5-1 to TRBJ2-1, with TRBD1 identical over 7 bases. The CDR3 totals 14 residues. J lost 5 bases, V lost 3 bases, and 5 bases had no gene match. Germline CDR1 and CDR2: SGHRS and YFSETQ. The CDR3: CASSSGTADNEQFF. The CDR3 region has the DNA TGCGCCAGCAGCTCAGGGACAGCAGACAATGAGCAGTTCTTC.

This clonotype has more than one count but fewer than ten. The CDR3 is CASGRDSSGNTIYF. The CDR3 DNA reads as TGTGCTAGTGGCAGGGACAGTTCTGGAAACACCATATATTTT. This chain connects TRBV12-5 to TRBJ1-3; 7 nucleotides match TRBD1. After removal of 6 bases from V and 1 base from J, the junction contained 3 bases not matched to a gene. Germline CDR1 and CDR2: LGHNT and FRNRAP. This CDR3 comprises 14 residues.